The 5 T cell receptor beta chains below all came from one sample that was sequenced in a study of blood T cell repertoires in COVID-19. Method: immunoSEQ multiplex PCR; TCRdb's copy keeps in-frame clones and lacks some. The sample holds approximately 150,000 clones, about 89% seen once. Specimen: peripheral blood. Receptor source: a man aged 50 or older with active or convalescent COVID-19.

This chain links TRBV30 with TRBJ1-4, with a weak D call TRBD1 (5 bases). Germline V gives CDR1 GTSNPN, CDR2 SVGIG (reference sequence). V was shortened by 0 bases and J by 8 bases, with 13 bases between the two germline ends. The CDR3 totals 14 residues. The CDR3 protein is CAWSVQGMGEKLFF. CDR3 in DNA: TGTGCCTGGAGTGTGCAGGGCATGGGCGAAAAACTGTTTTTT.

The V gene is TRBV3-1 (or the pseudogene TRBV3-2), the J gene TRBJ2-3; TRBD2 agrees at 9 bases. V shed 2 bases and J 1 base; nucleotides not matched to a gene: 1. Germline-derived CDR1 and CDR2 are LGHDT and YNNKEL (reference sequence). This CDR3 is 15 amino acids long. CDR3 sequence reads: CASSQRTSGTDTQYF. The DNA for the CDR3 is TGTGCCAGCAGCCAACGGACTAGCGGCACAGATACGCAGTATTTT.

The V call is TRBV28, the J call TRBJ2-1; TRBD2 aligns across 7 bases. V shed 7 bases and J 4 bases; nucleotides not matched to a gene: 10. Germline CDR1 reads MDHEN; CDR2 reads SYDVKM. This CDR3 spans 15 amino acids. Here the CDR3 reads CASTSGGGPYNEQFF. CDR3 DNA: TGTGCCAGCACCTCTGGGGGGGGTCCGTACAATGAGCAGTTCTTC.

The rearrangement joins TRBV6-5 to TRBJ2-7; the match to TRBD2 covers 13 bases. CDR3 length: 14 residues. V lost 6 bases to trimming and J lost 1 base; unmatched junction nucleotides: 0. The germline CDR1 and CDR2 sequences are MNHEY and SVGAGI. This CDR3 is CASRTSGGSYEQYF. The DNA of the CDR3 is TGTGCCAGCAGGACTAGCGGGGGGTCCTACGAGCAGTACTTC.

The rearrangement links TRBV3-1 (or the pseudogene TRBV3-2) to TRBJ2-1; the match to TRBD2 covers 9 bases. There are 17 residues in the CDR3. Germline values: CDR1 LGHDT, CDR2 YNNKEL (reference sequence). Trimming took 4 bases from V and 8 from J; bases not matched to a gene: 15. The CDR3 coding sequence is TGTGCCAGCAGCCGGGGGGCTAGCGGGGCTCCTAGGGATGAGCAGTTCTTC. Translating gives CASSRGASGAPRDEQFF.